This TCR beta chain is from a study of cytomegalovirus exposure and HLA in healthy donors (TCRdb year 2017). A note on the overall study: According to an earlier analysis of around 600 of the donors, some 180 million T cells yielded some 110 million unique TCR beta sequences and roughly 280 Gb of sequence data. An early release that covered about 600 HLA-typed donors contained approximately 300 gigabases of sequencing data and 85 million to 100 million unique TCR sequences. Among the roughly 390 genotyped donors, 75% to 90% belonged to the genetic ancestry cluster associated with self-reported Caucasian donors. The study aimed to test whether cataloging public T cell receptors could reveal signatures of past pathogen exposure. The study profiled the T cell repertoires of about 640 subjects by immunosequencing and related them to cytomegalovirus serostatus. In addition to the first cohort of roughly 700 subjects, a separate validation cohort of 120 different subjects was used. The study combined high-throughput TCR immunosequencing, statistical association of individual TCRs with disease status, and machine learning to predict cytomegalovirus infection status. A later analysis re-analyzed previously published TCR beta repertoires from 666 donors and added high-resolution HLA genotyping to study TCR occurrence patterns. In the later analysis, no new phenotypic data were used to find candidate immune exposures; instead, reliance was placed on TCR beta sequences and their occurrence across donors. In an earlier analysis of 587 of the donors, high-throughput TCR beta sequencing was used to judge whether each TCR beta V gene segment behaved as functional or pseudogenic. Donor age, sex, ethnicity and CMV serostatus were compiled together with the repertoire data. In a later genetic analysis, genome-wide SNP genotypes for about 55% of the roughly 700 donors were used, and that subset was treated as a discovery cohort. All discovery cohort repertoires had been generated using a single sequencing platform. HLA typing covered class I and class II loci at four-digit resolution. The number of typed donors differed by locus: about 629-630 for A, B, C, DRB1 and DQB1; approximately 540 for DQA1; fewer than 610 for DPA1; and roughly 470 for DPB1. Several DR-DQ haplotypes were handled as single units for association and clustering because linkage in the cohort was strong. Among roughly 370 genotyped donors of the cohort, an average of roughly 240,000 unique TCR beta nucleotide sequences were sequenced per donor, around a sixth of them non-productive.

This clone appeared a single time. No cognate antigen has been identified for it. There are no base qualities to consult, and no much larger clone falls within one base. Sequences MGHDK (CDR1) and SYGVNS (CDR2) are obtained from the germline V gene. Its CDR3 holds 11 amino acids, cysteine through phenylalanine. The retained sequence is limited to the CDR3, 33 bases, with the frame set at the first base. Cut back by 7 bases and 3 bases, the V and J ends lie 5 bases apart. In total, just over 650 healthy bone marrow donors made up the cohort. At the time of sampling, every cohort member was nominally healthy, though immune exposures that went unrecorded were likely present. The donor tested CMV seropositive, placing the donor among the 310 or so seropositive members of the cohort. Every donor gave a peripheral blood sample, and the peripheral blood mononuclear cells from that sample were used for TCR beta sequencing. The Qiagen DNeasy Blood Extraction Kit was used to extract genomic DNA from the blood cell samples.

The library came from the immunoSEQ multiplex PCR assay. For the multiplex PCR, a mixture combining 60 forward primers for TCR Vbeta segments and 13 reverse primers for TCR Jbeta segments was used. The CDR3 region of rearranged TCR beta genes was amplified from genomic DNA with a multiplex PCR assay. The Illumina HiSeq System was used to sequence the amplified TCR beta libraries as 87-base-pair reads. Turning to the authors' computational methods: In a later analysis, 70 million to 95 million unique TCR beta chains were counted across the approximately 640 repertoires, and around 10 million of these chains were shared by at least two donors. To remove PCR and sequencing errors, raw reads were error-corrected and collapsed into unique sequences using a nearest-neighbor algorithm that merged closely related sequences. V, D and J gene segments were assigned by aligning CDR3 sequences to IMGT reference sequences. For a sequence to be retained, a match of at least six nucleotides to both a V gene segment and a J gene segment was required. A rearrangement counted as productive if the CDR3 had no stop codons and remained in frame with V and J, and every other rearrangement counted as non-productive. CDR3 was defined according to IMGT convention as the region running from the second conserved V-encoded cysteine to the conserved J-encoded phenylalanine. Sequences without an unambiguous match to a single V gene segment were excluded from the earlier analysis of about 600 of the donors. An earlier analysis of some 500 of the donors classified V segments as functional when productive rearrangements were above 56.7% and as segregating when the standard deviation between donors was above 5%. A statistical classification framework was built to diagnose cytomegalovirus status from the catalog of TCR beta chain sequences. A later analysis assigned V and J genes by comparing TCR nucleotide sequences with IMGT/GENE-DB human TR gene sequences. Using the TCRdist pipeline, a later analysis assigned CDR3 sequences along with most-parsimonious VDJ recombination scenarios. In a later analysis, each TCR beta chain was defined by its CDR3 amino acid sequence together with its V-gene family, and reads without a unique V-gene family were excluded. As a way to deal with suspected cross-contamination and a sequencing artifact, a later analysis dropped roughly 600 nucleotide sequences that were highly shared and had low generation probability. In a later analysis, a clonal expansion index was calculated for each public chain from normalized within-repertoire ranks of inferred template counts. A later analysis computed generation probabilities with a VDJ recombination model fitted to out-of-frame rearrangements, and checked the results against IGoR. In a later analysis, hypergeometric tests were used to score TCR-TCR, TCR-HLA and TCR-CMV co-occurrence, with a repertoire-size bias correction applied to TCR pairs. In a later analysis, false discovery rates were estimated by permuting HLA or CMV assignments 20 times. In a later analysis, co-occurring TCRs were grouped using DBSCAN, and TCRdist sequence similarity was added for clustering within HLA-allele-positive subsets. Co-occurrence clustering excluded repertoires with fewer than 30,000 or more than 120,000 public chains, plus five with anomalous nucleotide sharing. TCRdb retrieved this table from immuneACCESS and kept in-frame rearrangements only. Not all clones are present; in checked studies, unresolved V genes account for under half, and no reason is known for the remainder. That table gives V, J and clone size, and the DNA gave D and trimming. This sample lists 96,000 or so clones; around 79% were detected once. Approximately 3.2% of the sample comes from the top ten.

Overall study outcomes, separate from this receptor: Roughly uniform sequencing depth across donors was assumed in presence/absence analyses, although this assumption may not hold. In an earlier analysis of some 540 of the donors, most TCR beta V segments appeared in productive rearrangements about 87% or about 30% of the time, broadly matching IMGT annotations. A further reported finding was that TCR beta sequences accurately predicted the HLA-A and HLA-B alleles for most subjects in the first cohort. A later analysis associated about 17,000 TCR beta sequences with specific HLA alleles at a false discovery rate of 0.05. Because HLA typing was missing for some donors at each locus, association tests included only the typed subset. In a later analysis, most CMV-associated TCR beta chains were found to appear HLA-restricted, with HLA associations seemingly driven largely by CMV exposure. According to a later analysis, parvovirus B19, influenza, CMV and Epstein-Barr virus appeared linked to several top co-occurrence clusters. Some IMGT-functional V segments, including TRBV6-2 and TRBV6-3, could not be distinguished by the 87-base-pair reads and were therefore excluded. According to the authors, the approach could potentially be generalized to other disease states and immunological phenotypes. In the study, some 160 TCR beta chains were listed as associated with cytomegalovirus. A few of the identified cytomegalovirus-associated TCR beta chains were confirmed in vitro to be specific for cytomegalovirus antigens. Immune exposure information for the cohort was limited to CMV serostatus. According to a later analysis, TCR association rates differed among HLA loci, with DRB1 alleles showing the most associated TCRs and HLA-C alleles showing the fewest. A group of highly shared sequence variants was considered likely to be a technical artifact of the sequencing pipeline. Strong co-occurrence of HLA alleles, especially DR and DQ, made assigning TCR associations to individual alleles difficult. The classifier was reported to diagnose cytomegalovirus status with high specificity and sensitivity in both the original cohort and the validation cohort. Across donors, most TCR sequences were observed very rarely, whereas some public TCRs were present in many individuals. Linkage disequilibrium might explain the correlated functional status among segregating V segments, but an unknown experimental factor could not be ruled out. The cohort was sequenced for TCR beta chains only, and without alpha or paired-chain data the features that could be detected were limited. Because counts were too low, about 17 rarely observed V segments, including chromosome 9 orphons, were excluded from the earlier analysis of around 640 of the donors. In a later genetic analysis, a missense DCLRE1C variant was associated with V-gene and J-gene trimming of TCR beta chains, and the association was replicated in an independent cohort. According to a later genetic analysis, donors in an Asian-associated ancestry cluster had fewer N-insertions in productive TCRs than the roughly 670-donor mean. In a later analysis, HLA-associated TCR beta chains showed more clonal expansion and lower generation probabilities than non-associated chains that were equally common.

The V and J genes are TRBV25-1 and TRBJ2-3, with an unclear D gene assignment. This TCR came from a female donor in good health and CMV-seropositive. Sequences were obtained from PBMCs. The nucleotides are TGTGCCAGCACCCTTACAGATACGCAGTATTTT. Its translation reads: CASTLTDTQYF. Joined to the reference TRBV25-1 and TRBJ2-3 proteins, this CDR3 gives the full variable domain: EADIYQTPRYLVIGTGKKITLECSQTMGHDKMYWYQQDPGMELHLIHYSYGVNSTEKGDLSSESTVSRIRTEHFPLTLESARPSHTSQYLCASTLTDTQYFGPGTRLTVL.